The rows below give T cell receptor beta chains drawn from one sample of a study of spatial heterogeneity in lung cancer. Via MiXCR, TCRdb re-called the 5' RACE reads, giving one row per CDR3 protein. The table lists under 80,000 distinct CDR3 sequences, approximately 6.3% of them singletons. Here the sequenced sample was PBMCs, taken at surgery. Receptor source: a female donor with early-stage non-small cell lung cancer. CDR3s include the opening cysteine and the closing phenylalanine or tryptophan. The order of the fields is V gene, clone size, D gene, J gene, CDR3 protein, CDR3 DNA. A D gene is named only where the DNA matches it firmly. Only part of the rows carry a size: once, few, many, or a class if the clone is expanded.

V gene: TRBV14; clone size: -; D gene: -; J gene: TRBJ1-1; CDR3 protein: CASSQGGSAFF; CDR3 DNA: TGTGCCAGCAGCCAAGGGGGTTCTGCTTTCTTT
V gene: TRBV18; clone size: few; D gene: -; J gene: TRBJ1-3; CDR3 protein: CASSPPSELNTIYF; CDR3 DNA: TGTGCCAGCTCACCACCGTCAGAACTGAACACCATATATTTT
V gene: TRBV9; clone size: -; D gene: -; J gene: TRBJ1-4; CDR3 protein: CASSVRQDLNEKLFF; CDR3 DNA: TGTGCCAGCAGCGTAAGACAGGACCTTAATGAAAAACTGTTTTTT
V gene: TRBV29-1; clone size: medium-sized; D gene: -; J gene: TRBJ1-5; CDR3 protein: CSVGGGQNQPQHF; CDR3 DNA: TGCAGCGTTGGGGGGGGGCAGAATCAGCCCCAGCATTTT
V gene: TRBV5-1; clone size: many; D gene: TRBD1; J gene: TRBJ2-5; CDR3 protein: CASSLAPDGTGGETQYF; CDR3 DNA: TGCGCCAGCAGCTTGGCCCCGGACGGCACAGGGGGGGAGACCCAGTACTTC
V gene: TRBV6-5; clone size: -; D gene: -; J gene: TRBJ1-3; CDR3 protein: CASSYSGGSSGNTIYF; CDR3 DNA: TGTGCCAGCAGTTACTCAGGGGGTTCCTCTGGAAACACCATATATTTT
V gene: TRBV5-1; clone size: few; D gene: TRBD1; J gene: TRBJ1-1; CDR3 protein: CASSLSRGPVNTEAFF; CDR3 DNA: TGCGCCAGCAGCTTATCCAGGGGGCCTGTGAACACTGAAGCTTTCTTT
V gene: TRBV4-1; clone size: many; D gene: -; J gene: TRBJ2-2; CDR3 protein: CASSQEQGNTGELFF; CDR3 DNA: TGCGCCAGCAGCCAAGAACAGGGAAACACCGGGGAGCTGTTTTTT
V gene: TRBV27; clone size: -; D gene: -; J gene: TRBJ1-2; CDR3 protein: CASSLTGSYGYTF; CDR3 DNA: TGTGCCAGCAGTTTAACAGGTTCCTATGGCTACACCTTC
V gene: TRBV5-1; clone size: many; D gene: -; J gene: TRBJ1-4; CDR3 protein: CASSPKGGARTTRVEKLFF; CDR3 DNA: TGCGCCAGCAGCCCCAAGGGTGGGGCCCGAACGACCCGCGTCGAAAAACTGTTTTTT
V gene: TRBV6-1; clone size: many; D gene: -; J gene: TRBJ2-1; CDR3 protein: CASSRYFDRPNEQFF; CDR3 DNA: TGTGCCAGCAGTCGTTATTTCGACAGGCCCAATGAGCAGTTCTTC
V gene: TRBV7-9; clone size: many; D gene: -; J gene: TRBJ1-1; CDR3 protein: CASSLEDRWAFF; CDR3 DNA: TGTGCCAGCAGCTTAGAAGACAGGTGGGCTTTCTTT
V gene: TRBV5-1; clone size: many; D gene: TRBD1; J gene: TRBJ1-1; CDR3 protein: CASSSGPGQGNTEAFF; CDR3 DNA: TGCGCCAGCAGCTCGGGTCCGGGACAGGGAAACACTGAAGCTTTCTTT
V gene: TRBV28; clone size: -; D gene: -; J gene: TRBJ1-5; CDR3 protein: CASSLDTYREVVGNQPQHF; CDR3 DNA: TGTGCCAGCAGTTTAGACACTTACAGGGAGGTGGTAGGCAATCAGCCCCAGCATTTT
V gene: TRBV7-9; clone size: few; D gene: TRBD1; J gene: TRBJ2-5; CDR3 protein: CASSLGIRDRGRETQYF; CDR3 DNA: TGTGCCAGCAGCTTAGGCATCCGGGACAGGGGTAGAGAGACCCAGTACTTC
V gene: TRBV6-1; clone size: many; D gene: -; J gene: TRBJ1-1; CDR3 protein: CASTPSLNTEAFF; CDR3 DNA: TGTGCCAGCACCCCCAGCCTGAACACTGAAGCTTTCTTT
V gene: TRBV12-3/TRBV12-4; clone size: many; D gene: -; J gene: TRBJ1-4; CDR3 protein: CASSETHNEKLFF; CDR3 DNA: TGTGCCAGCAGTGAAACGCATAATGAAAAACTGTTTTTT
V gene: TRBV5-5; clone size: many; D gene: -; J gene: TRBJ2-1; CDR3 protein: CASSQSPSSYNEQFF; CDR3 DNA: TGTGCCAGCAGTCAAAGCCCCAGCTCCTACAATGAGCAGTTCTTC